This T cell receptor beta chain was sequenced for a study of response to subunit inactivated influenza vaccine. One entry per CDR3 protein results from TCRdb running MiXCR on the RT-PCR reads. Among around 520,000 distinct CDR3 sequences listed, 12% were seen once. Findings and caveats of the study: Authors proposed each seasonal influenza vaccination draws in few new T cells.

This clonotype has at least ten counts. Antigen unknown. The sequence derives from a man aged 45-65 years who received an inactivated influenza vaccine. The sample was PBMCs from blood, taken on the day of vaccination.

The CDR3 loop is CASSLFSGNTGELFF. The CDR3 coding sequence is TGTGCCAGCAGCTTATTTAGCGGGAACACCGGGGAGCTGTTTTTT. V is TRBV7-9 and J is TRBJ2-2, with a tentative D call TRBD2 (6 bases). This CDR3 has 15 residues. Germline assignment: CDR1 SEHNR and CDR2 FQNEAQ (reference sequence). The V and J ends lost 2 bases and 1 base respectively, with 8 bases between them.